These 25 T cell receptor beta chains came from one sample sequenced in a study of control samples from healthy donors and cancer patients. Some clones are missing from TCRdb's copy, which holds only in-frame ones; the method was immunoSEQ multiplex PCR. The sample lists some 71,000 clones; approximately 89% were seen once. The sample comprised PBMCs. Every receptor here comes from a man aged 55 to 70 with colorectal cancer.

The chain has TRBV11-3 and TRBJ2-2; 10 positions match TRBD2. J gave up 4 bases and V 6 bases, and 2 bases lay outside the gene matches. The germline V gene has CDR1 SGHNT and CDR2 YENEEA. The CDR3 totals 14 residues. This CDR3 is CASRERGGTGELFF. The DNA of the CDR3 is TGTGCCAGCAGGGAGCGGGGGGGCACCGGGGAGCTGTTTTTT.

This chain connects TRBV12-5 to TRBJ2-1, with D possibly TRBD1 on 6 matching bases. The length of the CDR3 is 15 residues. The V and J ends lost 5 bases and 6 bases respectively, with 17 bases between them. Germline V gives CDR1 LGHNT, CDR2 FRNRAP. The CDR3: CASGPQGSGRNEQFF. Here the CDR3 DNA reads TGTGCTAGTGGTCCTCAGGGGAGTGGGCGCAATGAGCAGTTCTTC.

This clone was found once. The chain has TRBV27 and TRBJ1-5; a weak D match, TRBD1 (6 bases). The V end lost 2 bases, the J end lost 3 bases, and 8 bases lay between the germline ends. The germline CDR1 and CDR2 sequences are MNHEY and SMNVEV (reference sequence). The CDR3 length is 14 residues. The CDR3 loop reads CASSLRGVNQPQHF. CDR3 coding DNA: TGTGCCAGCAGTTTAAGGGGGGTCAATCAGCCCCAGCATTTT.

The chain links TRBV5-1 to TRBJ1-1, with TRBD1 as a possible D gene (5 bases). V lost 3 bases, J lost 1 base, and 10 bases lay in between. This CDR3 spans 14 amino acids. Germline CDR1 reads SGHRS; CDR2 reads YFSETQ. CDR3 loop: CASSSQDANTEAFF. Written as DNA, the CDR3 is TGCGCCAGCAGCTCACAGGACGCGAACACTGAAGCTTTCTTT.

V is TRBV19 and J is TRBJ2-7, with D tentatively TRBD1 or TRBD2 (5 bases each). The germline V gene has CDR1 LNHDA and CDR2 SQIVND (reference sequence). This CDR3 comprises 15 residues. V gave up 3 bases and J gave up 2 bases, with 14 bases separating them. CDR3 nucleotide sequence: TGTGCCAGTAGTATCGCAACCGGGACCCCCTACGAGCAGTACTTC. This sequence encodes CASSIATGTPYEQYF.

The chain recombines TRBV6-5 with TRBJ1-6; 8 nucleotides match TRBD1. The CDR3 sequence is 13 residues long. Germline V CDR1 and CDR2: MNHEY, SVGAGI. V shed 2 bases and J 11 bases; nucleotides not matched to a gene: 2. CDR3 in DNA: TGTGCCAGCAGTTACCCGGGACAGGCACCCCTCCACTTT. Protein sequence: CASSYPGQAPLHF.

The gene calls are TRBV2 and TRBJ1-2; D remains ambiguous. Germline CDR1 reads SNHLY; CDR2 reads FYNNEI. Trimming shortened V by 0 bases and J by 4 bases, and 12 bases separated the two germline ends. The CDR3 contains 15 residues. The CDR3 reads CASSEAGRALYGYTF. CDR3 nucleotide sequence: TGTGCCAGCAGTGAAGCCGGACGGGCTCTCTATGGCTACACCTTC. Full variable domain (outside the CDR3, taken from reference TRBV2 and TRBJ1-2): EPEVTQTPSHQVTQMGQEVILRCVPISNHLYFYWYRQILGQKVEFLVSFYNNEISEKSEIFDDQFSVERPDGSNFTLKIRSTKLEDSAMYFCASSEAGRALYGYTFGSGTRLTVV.

The chain is built from TRBV7-2 and TRBJ1-5; 9 bases fit TRBD1. The junction had 3 bases not matched to a gene; V was cut back by 3 bases and J by 6 bases. In germline, CDR1 is SGHTA, CDR2 FQGNSA. The CDR3 is made up of 14 amino acids. This chain's CDR3 is CASSFTGGGQPQHF. In DNA form, the CDR3 reads TGTGCCAGCAGCTTTACAGGGGGCGGTCAGCCCCAGCATTTT.

This clone was seen more than once but under ten times. The chain is built from TRBV30 and TRBJ1-2; TRBD1 is a possible D gene (6 bases). The CDR3 loop spans 15 amino acids. V was shortened by 0 bases and J by 4 bases, with 15 bases between the two germline ends. The germline V gene encodes CDR1 GTSNPN and CDR2 SVGIG (reference sequence). The CDR3 protein is CAWSVLGAASYGYTF. For the CDR3, the DNA is TGTGCCTGGAGTGTATTGGGGGCGGCTAGCTATGGCTACACCTTC.

The chain employs TRBV5-1 and TRBJ1-2; no definite D call. Per the germline V gene, CDR1 is SGHRS and CDR2 is YFSETQ. The CDR3 length is 15 residues. With 5 bases removed from V and 7 bases from J, the gap between germline ends came to 21 bases. The CDR3 loop is CASRLDPGEAGGYTF. As DNA, the CDR3 is TGCGCCAGCAGACTTGACCCCGGGGAAGCTGGTGGCTACACCTTC.

V gene TRBV7-2 combines with J gene TRBJ2-4; D may be TRBD2 (5 bases). Per the germline V gene, CDR1 is SGHTA and CDR2 is FQGNSA. V lost 0 bases and J 2 bases, leaving 11 bases between the germline ends. The CDR3 spans 16 residues. The DNA of the CDR3 is TGTGCCAGCAGCTTAGCAGCTAGCTTAACCAAAAACATTCAGTACTTC. It is translated as CASSLAASLTKNIQYF.

This chain uses TRBV5-1 with TRBJ1-5, with D perhaps matching TRBD1 (6 bases). Germline loops: CDR1 SGHRS, CDR2 YFSETQ. The V end lost 0 bases, the J end lost 6 bases, and 13 bases lay between the germline ends. The CDR3 spans 15 residues. CDR3 sequence: CASSLDGGAGQPQHF. The CDR3 DNA reads TGCGCCAGCAGCTTGGACGGGGGCGCTGGTCAGCCCCAGCATTTT.

This chain uses TRBV7-3 with TRBJ1-6, with a tentative D call TRBD1 (5 bases). CDR1 and CDR2 from the germline V gene are SGHTA and FQGTGA. Between the trimmed V and J ends, which lost 6 bases and 7 bases, there was a span of 13 bases. This CDR3 is built from 14 residues. The CDR3 nucleotides are TGTGCCAGCAGTCTGGGGCAGACAAATTCACCCCTCCACTTT. It encodes CASSLGQTNSPLHF.

This rearrangement joins TRBV5-6 to TRBJ2-7; D is unresolved. V shed 1 base and J shed 6 bases, with 8 bases lying between them. Germline-derived CDR1 and CDR2 are SGHDT and YYEEEE. There are 12 residues in the CDR3. In DNA form, the CDR3 reads TGTGCCAGCAGCTTGAATTCACCCGAGCAGTACTTC. Translation gives CASSLNSPEQYF.

The chain uses TRBV4-1 and TRBJ2-2; D gene unclear. The CDR3 is made up of 16 amino acids. Germline CDR1 is MGHRA and CDR2 is YSYEKL. V was trimmed by 1 base and J by 2 bases, leaving 11 bases between them. CDR3: CASSQAAGSNTGELFF. The CDR3 region has the DNA TGCGCCAGCAGCCAAGCGGCCGGGTCCAACACCGGGGAGCTGTTTTTT.

This clone has just one count. The chain employs TRBV6-5 and TRBJ2-2, with D unclear. Trimming removed 8 bases from V and 3 bases from J, with 13 bases in between. This CDR3 has 14 amino acids. Germline loops: CDR1 MNHEY, CDR2 SVGAGI. The DNA for the CDR3 is TGTGCCAGCGATTTTGCTGGGTACACCGGGGAGCTGTTTTTT. Amino acids: CASDFAGYTGELFF.

The chain is built from TRBV30 and TRBJ2-7; D is unresolved. The V gene lost 5 bases and the J gene lost 0 bases, with 17 bases spanning the gap. This CDR3 is 15 amino acids long. Germline lookup yields CDR1 GTSNPN and CDR2 SVGIG (reference sequence). Here the CDR3 DNA reads TGTGCCTGGTGGCCCCCACGGGCTCGCTCCTACGAGCAGTACTTC. Protein: CAWWPPRARSYEQYF.

This clone showed up just a few times. V gene TRBV27 combines with J gene TRBJ2-7; D uncertain. The CDR3 loop spans 13 amino acids. CDR1 is MNHEY and CDR2 is SMNVEV in the germline V gene (reference sequence). The germline V and J ends were trimmed by 5 bases and 3 bases, with 11 bases remaining between them. The CDR3 protein is CASSPSWGYEQYF. DNA for the CDR3: TGTGCCAGCAGTCCCTCGTGGGGCTACGAGCAGTACTTC.

The genes are TRBV9 and TRBJ2-2; 9 bases match TRBD1. V lost 4 bases, J lost 6 bases, and 4 bases stayed unmatched. This CDR3 has 14 residues. The V gene's germline CDR1 is SGDLS and CDR2 YYNGEE. The CDR3 loop is CASSSRQGAGELFF. The CDR3 nucleotides read TGTGCCAGCAGCTCCCGACAGGGGGCCGGGGAGCTGTTTTTT.

This chain links TRBV6-6 with TRBJ1-3, with unresolved D. V lost 4 bases, J lost 0 bases, and 10 bases lay in between. This CDR3 has 15 residues. Germline-derived CDR1 and CDR2 are MNHNY and SVGAGI (reference sequence). The CDR3 coding sequence is TGTGCCAGCAGTTCAGAGATCCGCTCTGGAAACACCATATATTTT. It specifies CASSSEIRSGNTIYF.

This clone was observed a few times. V gene TRBV11-1 combines with J gene TRBJ1-4; D is uncertain. CDR1 is SGHAT, CDR2 FQDESV, per germline (reference sequence). The CDR3 consists of 16 residues. Trimming removed 5 bases from V and 2 bases from J, with 15 bases in between. CDR3 coding DNA: TGTGCCAGCAGCCCGGGGAGGCTTGCGACTAATGAAAAACTGTTTTTT. This sequence encodes CASSPGRLATNEKLFF.

The genes are TRBV30 and TRBJ1-5; weak D call: TRBD1 (5 bases). Deletions cut 2 bases from V and 3 bases from J, with 11 bases between. Germline V gives CDR1 GTSNPN, CDR2 SVGIG (reference sequence). CDR3 length: 14 residues. In DNA, the CDR3 is TGTGCCTGGAGTTCAGGGTTAACCAATCAGCCCCAGCATTTT. Translated, it gives CAWSSGLTNQPQHF.

Only one count was recorded for this clone. Here the CDR3 reads CASSQTPAPFYEQYF. CDR3 nucleotides: TGTGCCAGCAGCCAAACTCCCGCCCCCTTTTACGAGCAGTACTTC. The chain carries TRBV3-1 (or the pseudogene TRBV3-2) and TRBJ2-7; no clear D. This CDR3 has 15 amino acids. V was cut by 2 bases and J by 4 bases, with 15 bases left in between. The germline gives CDR1 LGHDT, CDR2 YNNKEL (reference sequence).

This rearrangement joins TRBV6-5 to TRBJ1-2; D not certain. This CDR3 is 13 amino acids long. CDR1 MNHEY and CDR2 SVGAGI come from the germline V gene. With 2 bases removed from V and 3 bases from J, the gap between germline ends came to 7 bases. The CDR3 coding sequence is TGTGCCAGCAGTTACCACGGGGACTATGGCTACACCTTC. As protein: CASSYHGDYGYTF.

The chain couples TRBV7-6 to TRBJ1-2; TRBD1 agrees at 8 bases. The junction had 6 bases not matched to a gene; V was cut back by 5 bases and J by 1 base. CDR1 is SGHVS, CDR2 FNYEAQ, per germline. The CDR3 loop spans 15 amino acids. The CDR3 sequence: CASSPGTGDNYGYTF. The CDR3, as DNA: TGTGCCAGCAGCCCCGGGACAGGAGATAACTATGGCTACACCTTC.